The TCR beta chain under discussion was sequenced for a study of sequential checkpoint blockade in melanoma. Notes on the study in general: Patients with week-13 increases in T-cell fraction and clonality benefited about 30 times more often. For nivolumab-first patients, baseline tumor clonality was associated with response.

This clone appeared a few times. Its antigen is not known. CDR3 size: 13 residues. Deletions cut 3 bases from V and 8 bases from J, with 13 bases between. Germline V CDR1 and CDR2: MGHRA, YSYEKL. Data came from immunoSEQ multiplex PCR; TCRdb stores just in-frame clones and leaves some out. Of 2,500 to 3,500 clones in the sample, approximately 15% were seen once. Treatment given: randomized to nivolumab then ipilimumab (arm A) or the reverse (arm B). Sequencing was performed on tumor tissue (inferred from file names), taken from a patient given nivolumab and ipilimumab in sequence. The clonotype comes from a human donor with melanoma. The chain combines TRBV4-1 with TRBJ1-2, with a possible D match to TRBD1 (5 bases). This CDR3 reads CASSQEGTQGYTF. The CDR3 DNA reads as TGCGCCAGCAGCCAGGAGGGGACTCAGGGCTACACCTTC.